The sequence of this T cell receptor beta chain was determined in a study of cytomegalovirus exposure and HLA in healthy donors (dated by TCRdb to about 2017). Turning to the overall study: According to an earlier analysis of 587 of the donors, about 179 million T cells yielded over 100 million unique TCR beta sequences and about 280 Gb of sequence data. An early release that covered several hundred HLA-typed donors contained about 290 gigabases of sequencing data and around 85 million unique TCR sequences. Of the approximately 400 genotyped donors, over 65% fell in the genetic ancestry cluster associated with self-reported Caucasian donors. The study aimed to test whether cataloging public T cell receptors could reveal signatures of past pathogen exposure. The T cell repertoires of some 670 subjects were profiled by immunosequencing and related to cytomegalovirus serostatus. In addition to the first cohort of 666 subjects, a separate validation cohort of 130 or so different subjects was used. To predict cytomegalovirus infection status, the study combined high-throughput TCR immunosequencing, statistical association of individual TCRs with disease status, and machine learning. In a later analysis, previously published TCR beta repertoires from 666 donors were re-analyzed and high-resolution HLA genotyping was added so that TCR occurrence patterns could be studied. In the later analysis, no new phenotypic data were used to find candidate immune exposures; instead, reliance was placed on TCR beta sequences and their occurrence across donors. An earlier analysis of 500 to 650 of the donors applied high-throughput TCR beta sequencing to assess whether each TCR beta V gene segment acted as functional or pseudogenic. Donor age, sex, ethnicity and CMV serostatus were compiled alongside the repertoire data. In a later genetic analysis, genome-wide SNP genotypes for about 55% of the 666 donors were used, and that subset was treated as a discovery cohort. Every repertoire in the discovery cohort had been generated on one and the same sequencing platform. Both class I and class II loci were covered by HLA typing, at four-digit resolution. The number of donors typed differed by locus, with roughly 629-640 for A, B, C, DRB1 and DQB1, more than 500 for DQA1, approximately 570 for DPA1, and 472 for DPB1. Because of strong linkage in the cohort, roughly five DR-DQ haplotypes were treated as single units for association and clustering. Among 300 to 500 genotyped donors of the cohort, an average of approximately 220,000 unique TCR beta nucleotide sequences was sequenced per donor, of which approximately 19% were non-productive.

Taken from the germline V gene, the CDR1 and CDR2 loops are SNHLY and FYNNEI. V trim: 6 bases; J trim: 10 bases; unmatched bases: 7. The CDR3 runs 15 amino acids, cysteine and phenylalanine included. CDR3 DNA is the only sequence kept; it has 45 bases, read in frame from the first base. On this clone itself: Its target antigen remains unknown. The record has no base qualities; no much larger clone is one base away.

Broader findings and caveats from the paper: The authors suggested that the approach could potentially be generalized to other disease states and immunological phenotypes. A further reported finding was that TCR beta sequences accurately predicted the HLA-A and HLA-B alleles for most subjects in the first cohort. Only TCR beta chains were sequenced in this cohort, and the absence of alpha or paired-chain data limited detectable features. Because counts were too low, fewer than 20 rarely observed V segments, including chromosome 9 orphons, were excluded from the earlier analysis of 587 of the donors. According to a later analysis, parvovirus B19, influenza, CMV and Epstein-Barr virus appeared linked to several top co-occurrence clusters. Immune exposure information for the cohort was limited to CMV serostatus. In a later analysis, most CMV-associated TCR beta chains were found to appear HLA-restricted, with HLA associations seemingly driven largely by CMV exposure. Linkage disequilibrium might explain the correlated functional status among segregating V segments, but an unknown experimental factor could not be excluded. The classifier was reported to diagnose cytomegalovirus status with high specificity and sensitivity in both the original and validation cohorts. At a false discovery rate of 0.05, a later analysis linked around 17,000 TCR beta sequences to specific HLA alleles. In an earlier analysis of roughly 500 of the donors, most TCR beta V segments appeared in productive rearrangements about 87% or about 30% of the time, broadly matching IMGT annotations. In vitro tests confirmed that three of the cytomegalovirus-associated TCR beta chains recognize cytomegalovirus antigens. A group of highly shared sequence variants was considered likely to be a technical artifact of the sequencing pipeline. In a later analysis, the rate of TCR association differed among HLA loci, with DRB1 alleles having the most associated TCRs and HLA-C alleles having the fewest. Roughly uniform sequencing depth across donors was assumed in presence/absence analyses, although this assumption may not hold. A later genetic analysis associated a missense DCLRE1C variant with V-gene and J-gene trimming of TCR beta chains, and an independent cohort replicated the association. Some IMGT-functional V segments, including TRBV6-2 and TRBV6-3, could not be told apart with the 87-base-pair reads, so those segments were excluded. Compared with the approximately 600-donor mean, donors in an Asian-associated ancestry cluster had fewer N-insertions in productive TCRs, according to a later genetic analysis. Because HLA typing was unavailable for some donors at each locus, only the typed subset was used in association tests. A later analysis found that HLA-associated TCR beta chains were more clonally expanded and had lower generation probabilities than equally common non-associated chains. Strong co-occurrence of HLA alleles, especially DR and DQ, made assigning TCR associations to individual alleles difficult. In the study, roughly 160 TCR beta chains were listed as associated with cytomegalovirus. While some public TCRs were present in many individuals, most TCR sequences turned up only very rarely across donors.

The cohort comprised under 700 healthy bone marrow donors. All cohort members were sampled while nominally healthy, although unrecorded immune exposures were likely present. The donor was CMV seronegative and was included in the group of about 400 seronegative cohort members. A peripheral blood sample was collected from each donor, and TCR beta sequencing was performed on peripheral blood mononuclear cells. Genomic DNA was extracted from the blood cell samples with the Qiagen DNeasy Blood Extraction Kit. Library preparation was by the immunoSEQ multiplex PCR assay. A mixture of 60 forward primers for TCR Vbeta segments and 13 reverse primers for TCR Jbeta segments was used in the multiplex PCR. The CDR3 region of rearranged TCR beta genes was amplified from genomic DNA by a multiplex PCR assay. On the Illumina HiSeq System, the amplified TCR beta libraries were sequenced as 87-base-pair reads. As for how the authors treated the data: A later analysis tallied roughly 76 million unique TCR beta chains across the 640 or so repertoires, and around 9.9 million of those chains were shared by two or more donors. To remove PCR and sequencing errors, raw reads were error-corrected and collapsed into unique sequences using a nearest-neighbor algorithm that merged closely related sequences. Alignment of CDR3 sequences to IMGT reference sequences was used to assign V, D and J gene segments. For a sequence to be retained, a match of at least six nucleotides to both a V gene segment and a J gene segment was required. A rearrangement counted as productive if the CDR3 had no stop codons and remained in frame with V and J, and every other rearrangement counted as non-productive. Following IMGT convention, CDR3 was defined as the stretch from the second conserved V-encoded cysteine to the conserved J-encoded phenylalanine. In an earlier analysis of roughly 610 of the donors, sequences lacking an unambiguous match to a single V gene segment were excluded. An earlier analysis of a few hundred of the donors called V segments functional above 56.7% productive rearrangements and segregating when the between-donor standard deviation exceeded 5%. A statistical classification framework was built to diagnose cytomegalovirus status from the catalog of TCR beta chain sequences. A later analysis assigned V and J genes by comparing TCR nucleotide sequences with IMGT/GENE-DB human TR gene sequences. A later analysis assigned CDR3 sequences and most-parsimonious VDJ recombination scenarios with the TCRdist pipeline. In a later analysis, each TCR beta chain was defined by its CDR3 amino acid sequence together with its V-gene family, and reads without a unique V-gene family were excluded. A later analysis removed roughly 590 highly shared, low-generation-probability nucleotide sequences to deal with suspected cross-contamination and a sequencing artifact. For each public chain, a later analysis derived a clonal expansion index from normalized ranks of inferred template counts within each repertoire. A later analysis computed generation probabilities with a VDJ recombination model fitted to out-of-frame rearrangements, and checked the results against IGoR. Hypergeometric tests were used in a later analysis to score TCR-TCR, TCR-HLA and TCR-CMV co-occurrence, with a repertoire-size bias correction applied to the TCR pairs. False discovery rates were estimated in a later analysis by permuting HLA or CMV assignments 20 times. A later analysis grouped co-occurring TCRs with DBSCAN, adding TCRdist sequence similarity when clustering within HLA-allele-positive subsets. For co-occurrence clustering, repertoires with fewer than 30,000 or more than 120,000 public chains were excluded, along with roughly 5 repertoires with anomalous nucleotide sharing. Imported from immuneACCESS, the table was reduced by TCRdb to in-frame sequences with V and J called. These copies leave out some clones; in studies compared against another copy, an unresolved V gene accounts for under half, and the cause of the remainder is not known. That table is the source of V, J and clone size, and D and trimming were worked out from the DNA. In all, the sample holds fewer than 200,000 clones, and approximately 81% of those were seen once. The top ten hold 2% to 2.5% of the sample.

The sequence came from a woman in her 30s in good health and CMV-seronegative. This receptor chain uses TRBV2 and TRBJ2-1, and 15 junction bases match TRBD2. The sample consisted of PBMCs. The DNA sequence follows: TGTGCCAGCAGGACCGGGACTAGCGGGAGGATCGAGCAGTTCTTC. Translated, this is CASRTGTSGRIEQFF.